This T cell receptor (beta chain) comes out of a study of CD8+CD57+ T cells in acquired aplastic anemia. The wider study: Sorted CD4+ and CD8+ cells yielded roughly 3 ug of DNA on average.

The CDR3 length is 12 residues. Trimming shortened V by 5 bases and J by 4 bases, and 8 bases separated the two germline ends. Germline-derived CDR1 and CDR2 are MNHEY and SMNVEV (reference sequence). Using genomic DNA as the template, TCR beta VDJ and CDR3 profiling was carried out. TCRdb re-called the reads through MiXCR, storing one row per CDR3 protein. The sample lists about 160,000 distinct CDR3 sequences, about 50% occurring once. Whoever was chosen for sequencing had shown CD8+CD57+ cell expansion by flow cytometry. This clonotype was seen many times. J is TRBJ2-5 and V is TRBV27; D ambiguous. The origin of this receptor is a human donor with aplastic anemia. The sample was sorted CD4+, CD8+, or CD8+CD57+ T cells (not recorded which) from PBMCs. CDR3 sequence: CASSTYGETQYF. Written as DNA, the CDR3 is TGTGCCAGCAGTACTTATGGAGAGACCCAGTACTTC.